A selection of T cell receptor beta chains follows, all from one sample in a study of immune characterization of retroperitoneal liposarcoma. TCRdb ran MiXCR on the PCR reads and lists one entry per CDR3 protein. The sample has about 9,600 distinct CDR3 sequences; around 28% are singletons. The sequenced sample consisted of tumor tissue. The receptors come from a male donor with retroperitoneal liposarcoma. The CDR3 runs from the conserved cysteine through the conserved F or W. The D gene is left open where the match is weak. Only part of the rows carry a size: once, few, many, or a class if the clone is expanded.

clone_size j_call v_call d_call cdr3_nt cdr3_aa
medium-sized TRBJ2-1 TRBV6-1 TRBD2 TGTGCCAGCAGTGAAGGGTCCGGACTAGCGGGGCTGAATGAGCAGTTCTTC CASSEGSGLAGLNEQFF
NA TRBJ2-7 TRBV4-3 TRBD2 TGCGCCAGCAGCCAAGATCATACTAGCGGATACTACGAGCAGTACTTC CASSQDHTSGYYEQYF
NA TRBJ2-4 TRBV6-5 TRBD2 TGTGCCAGCAGTGAAGTCACTAGCGGGAGCAGTAGGTACTTC CASSEVTSGSSRYF
NA TRBJ1-3 TRBV6-8 TRBD1 TGTGCCAGCAGCACCGGCGGGACAGGGTCGCCAAACACCATATATTTT CASSTGGTGSPNTIYF
NA TRBJ2-5 TRBV12-3/TRBV12-4 NA TGTGCCAGCAGTCGGACAACGGGAGTTTATGAGCAGTACTTC CASSRTTGVYEQYF
NA TRBJ2-2 TRBV7-2 NA TGTGCCAGCAGCCCCGGGTCTCGAACCGGGGAGCTGTTTTTT CASSPGSRTGELFF
many TRBJ2-5 TRBV12-5 TRBD1 TGTGCTAGTGGGCCCGGGACAGGGACAATCAGAGAGACCCAGTACTTC CASGPGTGTIRETQYF
many TRBJ2-7 TRBV6-1 NA TGTGCCAGCAGCTCCCCGGGGGGCAGCTACAATGAGCAGTACTTC CASSSPGGSYNEQYF
NA TRBJ1-6 TRBV12-3/TRBV12-4 TRBD1 TGTGCCAGCAGAGCGGGACAGGAGAATTCACCCCTCCACTTT CASRAGQENSPLHF
many TRBJ2-7 TRBV7-2 TRBD2 TGTGCCAGCAGCTTAATGAGCGGGGGGTACAATGAGCAGTACTTC CASSLMSGGYNEQYF
few TRBJ2-2 TRBV11-3 TRBD1 TGTGCCAGCAGCTCGGGACAGGGAAGGAAAACCGGGGAGCTGTTTTTT CASSSGQGRKTGELFF